This T cell receptor (beta chain) was sequenced for a study of T cells in Graves' hyperthyroidism and ophthalmopathy (dated by TCRdb to about 2019). With respect to the entire study: Peripheral blood samples were taken at initial diagnosis, before any treatment was given. Thyroid tissue and blood T-cell repertoires from six Graves' hyperthyroidism patients were also compared in the study. Following sampling, methimazole starting at 30 mg daily was given to hyperthyroidism patients, and high-dose intravenous methylprednisolone was given to ophthalmopathy patients. A discovery cohort of about 95 patients, about 40 with Graves' ophthalmopathy and 55 to 60 with stable Graves' hyperthyroidism, was used to find distinguishing TCR V-J signatures. The 100 or so discovery patients were randomly split 7:3 into training and test sets. Whether ophthalmopathy could be predicted prospectively was tested in an independent validation cohort made up of about 18 hyperthyroidism patients plus 17 patients who later progressed to ophthalmopathy. According to the paper, TCR Vbeta CDR3 sequencing was carried out on over 130 peripheral blood samples, which came from 40 to 45 ophthalmopathy, approximately 78 hyperthyroidism and some 17 progressor patients. The investigation overall reported the following: Blood samples also contained most of the expanded thyroid clonotypes (frequency above 0.001), which suggests that blood repertoires may reflect thyroid immune responses. Sample size was not statistically predetermined, and investigators were not blinded to group allocation. Ophthalmopathy was separated from stable hyperthyroidism by a 13 V-J signature model, with about 88% sensitivity and about 81% specificity obtained in cross-validation and 80%/75% obtained in testing. In validation, progression to ophthalmopathy was predicted by the model with around 71% sensitivity and approximately 78% specificity, a median of roughly 6.4 months before onset.

Amplification of TCR beta CDR3 regions was carried out from RNA transcripts. The TCR CDR3 was subjected to a first round of RT-PCR using the HTBI primer set and the Qiagen OneStep RT-PCR kit. A second multiplex PCR round built the libraries, followed by size selection and purification. The libraries were sequenced on an Illumina HiSeq2000 using paired-end 100 bp reads. The study's own analysis went as follows. SOAPnuke was used to process the raw data, removing reads that contained adapters or uncalled bases, had a mean Phred below 15, or lacked an exact match to the constant primer or identifier. COPE v1.2.5 was used to merge the high-quality paired reads, and each unique nucleotide sequence was defined as a clonotype. MiTCR v1.1 was used to align clonotypes to the IMGT TRBV, TRBD and TRBJ reference segments. Analysis was restricted to V-J combinations with a frequency above 0.0001, which covered 99.2% of repertoires. A TCS score was defined as the ratio of F50 (clonal expansion) to E x V (chaos), with BLOSUM62-based TCRdist applied between CDR3 peptides within each V-J. Welch's t-statistics and random forest reduced fewer than 600 V-J features to fewer than 15, which were used in a naive Bayes classifier (R e1071). In TCRdb, the public reads were trimmed at Q25 with fastp and aligned with MiXCR, with productive beta chains retained. Merged by CDR3 protein, the rows form single entries marked with the most common genes and DNA. It is TCRdb's table, rather than the study itself, that gives the V and J calls and clone size. For this sample the table gives about 350,000 distinct CDR3 sequences, of which more than 11% were detected only once. Together, the top ten hold about 22% of the sample.

A patient counted as having stable Graves' hyperthyroidism if no progression to ophthalmopathy occurred over 18 months of follow-up. Hyperthyroidism patients were newly diagnosed, had a disease duration of under 2 months, and were aged 18 to 65 years. Any patient with an uncontrolled infection, another autoimmune disease, pregnancy or lactation was excluded. Diagnoses were established on the basis of clinical symptoms, serum thyroxine and TRAb, thyroid ultrasound, and orbital computed tomography. Ficoll-Paque density gradient centrifugation was used to isolate PBMCs from approximately 10 ml of fresh peripheral blood. Total RNA was extracted using Trizol reagent, and RNA quality was assessed on an Agilent 2100 Bioanalyzer. According to the germline V gene, CDR1 reads KGHDR and CDR2 reads SFDVKD. Trimming at the junction amounts to 2 bases on V and 9 bases on J, and the germline ends lie 7 bases apart. The CDR3 holds 12 amino acids from the cysteine to the phenylalanine. CDR3 DNA only is kept here, 36 bases in frame from base 1.

There are many counts of this clonotype. This clone's antigen is unknown. Per-base qualities were not stored, and no clone one base away is much larger. This clonotype was obtained from a woman between 25 and 40 years old with Graves' hyperthyroidism. Source material: blood. The chain employs TRBV24-1 and TRBJ1-5, with no confidently assigned D gene. This receptor has the CDR3 CATSDWGGPQHF. Read as DNA, the sequence is TGTGCCACCAGTGATTGGGGAGGGCCCCAGCATTTT.